Below, one T cell receptor beta chain is given with its context. Its antigen is as yet unknown. This sample is part of a study of graft-versus-host responses after intestinal transplantation. The study's findings and limits: Peak circulating GvH clone levels were associated with early post-transplant HvG declines.

Generated by immunoSEQ multiplex PCR, the TCRdb table keeps only in-frame clones and is missing some. The table lists fewer than 45,000 clones, about 90% of them singletons, with 2% to 3% in the top ten. The sequence derives from a human patient who received an intestinal transplant, so some T cells may come from the graft donor. Sequences were derived from PBMCs, sampled around 320 days after intestinal transplant.

The CDR3 protein is CASRSPPYGYTF. CDR3 sequence (DNA): TGTGCCAGCAGAAGCCCCCCCTATGGCTACACCTTC. The rearrangement uses TRBV28 and TRBJ1-2; D is unresolved. Germline V lookup: CDR1 MDHEN, CDR2 SYDVKM. V dropped 6 bases and J dropped 4 bases, with 9 bases sitting between them. The CDR3 is made up of 12 amino acids.